Described below is a single TCR beta chain sequence and its context. Its specificity is unknown. Produced via immunoSEQ multiplex PCR; TCRdb's table is partial and in-frame only. Among about 120,000 clones listed, 90% to 95% were seen once. Germline V gene data show CDR1 as MGHRA and CDR2 as YSYEKL. Deletions cut 1 base from V and 2 bases from J, with 8 bases between. There are 14 residues in the CDR3. The source of the sample is a study of graft-versus-host responses after intestinal transplantation. Across the study: The whole recipient group had anti-thymocyte globulin induction followed by tacrolimus and steroids for 2 to 3 years.

Study observations and caveats: The recipient marrow held GvH clones, and some of them showed up first in ileum or blood.

This TCR derives from a human donor who was the organ donor for an intestinal transplant. This specimen consisted of unstimulated CD8+ T cells sorted from spleen or lymph node cells, obtained before transplant. J is TRBJ1-1 and V is TRBV4-1; no definite D call. CDR3 region: CASSQGRANTEAFF. CDR3 DNA: TGCGCCAGCAGCCAAGGGCGGGCAAACACTGAAGCTTTCTTT.